The 10 T cell receptor beta chains given below trace back to one sample, sequenced in a study of control samples from healthy donors and cancer patients. Clones were sequenced by immunoSEQ multiplex PCR, and TCRdb holds only the in-frame ones, with some missing. There are about 94,000 clones in the sample; around nine tenths occur only once, and 3% to 4.5% lies in the top ten. The specimen sequenced was blood. These receptor sequences come from a woman aged 18 to 35 in good health.

This chain uses TRBV18 with TRBJ2-5; 7 bases match TRBD1. The CDR3 covers 14 residues. Germline V lookup: CDR1 KGHSH, CDR2 LQKENI. V shed 3 bases and J 1 base; nucleotides not matched to a gene: 2. For the CDR3, the DNA is TGTGCCAGCTCACCCACAGGGGTCCAAGAGACCCAGTACTTC. Its translation: CASSPTGVQETQYF.

The CDR3, as DNA: TGTGCCAGCAGCGAAACCTCCGGGACAGGGGGCTACGAGCAGTACTTC. Its translation is CASSETSGTGGYEQYF. The genes are TRBV6-1 and TRBJ2-7, with 11 positions matching TRBD1. The CDR3 totals 16 residues. CDR1 is MNHNS and CDR2 is SASEGT in the germline V gene. The junction had 10 bases not matched to a gene; V was cut back by 6 bases and J by 3 bases.

In its sample, this clone was seen a few times. The chain carries TRBV7-9 and TRBJ2-5; 13 nucleotides line up with TRBD2. Germline CDR1 is SEHNR and CDR2 is FQNEAQ (reference sequence). CDR3 length: 18 amino acids. V trimming: 5 bases; J trimming: 9 bases; junction bases outside the gene matches: 18. The CDR3 here is CASSPSRTFGLAGVAQYF. The CDR3 nucleotides read TGTGCCAGCAGCCCCAGTCGTACGTTCGGACTAGCGGGGGTGGCCCAGTACTTC.

The V and J genes are TRBV2 and TRBJ2-7; D remains ambiguous. V was trimmed by 3 bases and J by 3 bases, leaving 12 bases between them. The CDR3 length is 14 residues. Looked up from germline, CDR1 is SNHLY and CDR2 is FYNNEI. The CDR3 coding sequence is TGTGCCAGCAGTGAGGGCCGTCAAGGCTACGAGCAGTACTTC. This gives the protein CASSEGRQGYEQYF.

The rearrangement joins TRBV6-5 to TRBJ2-1; D possibly corresponds to TRBD2 (6 bases). The germline V gene has CDR1 MNHEY and CDR2 SVGAGI. The CDR3 has 14 amino acids. V lost 7 bases and J lost 3, with 13 bases in between. DNA for the CDR3: TGTGCCAGCACCCTAACGGGGGTCTACAATGAGCAGTTCTTC. It specifies CASTLTGVYNEQFF.

V gene TRBV6-5 combines with J gene TRBJ2-1; 9 bases are a match to TRBD2. Unmatched junction bases numbered 9, after V lost 5 bases and J lost 7 bases. Germline V CDR1 and CDR2: MNHEY, SVGAGI. This CDR3 has 15 residues. Written as DNA, the CDR3 is TGTGCCAGCAGTCCCCCGGGACTAGCCCCAAATGAGCAGTTCTTC. This codes for CASSPPGLAPNEQFF.

V gene TRBV7-9 combines with J gene TRBJ2-3; no definite D call. V was clipped by 5 bases and J by 4 bases, with 7 bases between them. CDR3 length: 12 residues. Germline-derived CDR1 and CDR2 are SEHNR and FQNEAQ (reference sequence). CDR3 bases: TGTGCCAGCAGCCAAGAGGCAGATACGCAGTATTTT. Translating it yields CASSQEADTQYF.

Details on this clone: Other DNA sequences in this sample translate to the same CDR3. The chain couples TRBV10-2 to TRBJ2-3; D is undetermined. Germline CDR1 WSHSY, CDR2 SAAADI. V was pared by 0 bases and J by 6 bases, with 4 bases between. This CDR3 has 12 amino acids. This CDR3 is CASSESGDTQYF. CDR3 DNA: TGCGCCAGCAGTGAGTCCGGGGATACGCAGTATTTT.

This clone has a single count. The chain links TRBV25-1 to TRBJ2-3; no clear D gene. Germline V lookup: CDR1 MGHDK, CDR2 SYGVNS. The CDR3 is made up of 11 amino acids. V was pared by 5 bases and J by 5 bases, with 5 bases between. The CDR3 region has the DNA TGTGCCAGCAGTCTAGTAGATACGCAGTATTTT. It codes for CASSLVDTQYF.

V gene TRBV5-4 combines with J gene TRBJ1-2; perhaps TRBD1 as D (5 bases). V shed 4 bases and J shed 8 bases, with 15 bases lying between them. Germline V gives CDR1 SGHNT, CDR2 YYREEE (reference sequence). The CDR3 runs to 13 residues. CDR3 protein: CASSHVEGEGYTF. CDR3 coding DNA: TGTGCCAGCAGCCACGTGGAAGGGGAGGGCTACACCTTC.